The rows below give T cell receptor beta chains drawn from one sample of a study of blood T cells in healthy people across ages. TCRdb used MiXCR to reprocess the 5' RACE reads, holding one entry per CDR3 protein. In the table there are some 710,000 distinct CDR3 sequences, around half of which are singletons. Sequenced input: blood. The receptors originated from a man older than 75 in good health. Both conserved end residues are trimmed from each CDR3.

J | V | CDR3
TRBJ2-1 | TRBV24-1 | ATSTSAGYNEQF
TRBJ2-1 | TRBV7-2 | ASRGLAGAYEQF
TRBJ1-5 | TRBV7-2 | ASSPEGARQPQH
TRBJ2-5 | TRBV18 | ASSRQGGAAGRLY
TRBJ2-7 | TRBV7-9 | ASAGQVPKNYEQY
TRBJ2-1 | TRBV4-3 | ASSLGYYRVRDQDEQF
TRBJ2-1 | TRBV29-1 | SVVGGLAGGNEQF
TRBJ2-1 | TRBV7-3 | ASSLTATSGSPGEQF
TRBJ2-5 | TRBV4-3 | ASSPPRDSQETQY
TRBJ1-4 | TRBV6-5 | ASSFKEGKLF
TRBJ1-1 | TRBV28 | ASRITRGEVVTEAF
TRBJ2-1 | TRBV11-2 | ASRVAGRYNEQF
NA | TRBV7-2 | ASSLLGGGNEQY
TRBJ2-5 | TRBV20-1 | SAGGPGGSWETQY
TRBJ1-6 | TRBV27 | ASRHGTDNSPLH
TRBJ1-1 | TRBV3-1 | ASSQARGLLNTEAF
TRBJ2-1 | TRBV19 | ASSVAGGPYNEQF
TRBJ2-5 | TRBV11-3 | ASSTRFGEQY
TRBJ2-2 | TRBV6-5 | ASSYFQGFGELF
TRBJ2-2 | TRBV12-3/TRBV12-4 | ASSLQAGYTGELF
TRBJ2-5 | TRBV20-1 | SASGQQETQY
TRBJ1-1 | TRBV20-1 | SARAGGTEAF
NA | TRBV7-2 | ASSSQTEVNEQY
TRBJ2-7 | TRBV7-2 | ASSLASGQGSEQY
TRBJ1-1 | TRBV5-1 | ASSPIARDTEAF
TRBJ1-2 | TRBV10-3 | AISVQGANGYT
TRBJ2-5 | TRBV7-2 | ASSTGTSGRSYEQY